Listed below are T cell receptor beta chains from one sample, sequenced in a study of a mutant IDH1 vaccine in newly diagnosed glioma. Their recognized antigens are unknown. Sequencing used immunoSEQ multiplex PCR; TCRdb keeps in-frame clones, though not all of them. The sample contains more than 60,000 clones, roughly 68% of which appear only once. The source was PBMCs, collected from a glioma patient whose treatment included an IDH1 peptide vaccine. The receptors shown here come from a man aged 50 to 60 with glioma. The CDR3 runs from the conserved cysteine through the conserved F or W. A D gene is named only where the DNA matches it firmly. Where a row states a size, it is once, few, many or the class of an expanded clone; other rows omit it.

size: -; D: -; J: TRBJ2-7; V: TRBV27; CDR3: CASSILQGSYEQYF; DNA: TGTGCCAGCAGTATCCTACAGGGTTCCTACGAGCAGTACTTC
size: -; D: TRBD1; J: TRBJ1-1; V: TRBV6-1; CDR3: CASIRGQGAPEAFF; DNA: TGTGCCAGCATCCGGGGACAGGGGGCTCCTGAAGCTTTCTTT
size: -; D: -; J: TRBJ2-7; V: TRBV7-9; CDR3: CASSPSGDSYEQYF; DNA: TGTGCCAGCAGCCCCAGTGGAGACTCCTACGAGCAGTACTTC
size: -; D: -; J: TRBJ2-4; V: TRBV5-4; CDR3: CASSGGGIAKNIQYF; DNA: TGTGCCAGCAGCGGGGGGGGCATAGCCAAAAACATTCAGTACTTC
size: few; D: -; J: TRBJ2-7; V: TRBV11-2; CDR3: CASSRGAGGPIEQYF; DNA: TGTGCCAGCAGCCGGGGGGCAGGGGGCCCGATCGAGCAGTACTTC
size: -; D: TRBD2; J: TRBJ2-7; V: TRBV5-4; CDR3: CASSSGTSGVYEQYF; DNA: TGTGCCAGCAGCTCCGGGACTAGCGGGGTCTACGAGCAGTACTTC
size: -; D: -; J: TRBJ1-5; V: TRBV6-1; CDR3: CASSPLRDQPQHF; DNA: TGTGCCAGCAGTCCACTCAGGGATCAGCCCCAGCATTTT
size: medium-sized; D: -; J: TRBJ2-1; V: TRBV4-1; CDR3: CASSPGTVPSYNEQFF; DNA: TGCGCCAGCAGTCCCGGAACAGTTCCTTCTTACAATGAGCAGTTCTTC
size: -; D: TRBD2; J: TRBJ2-7; V: TRBV5-1; CDR3: CASRGGNEQYF; DNA: TGCGCCAGCCGCGGGGGGAACGAGCAGTACTTC
size: few; D: TRBD1; J: TRBJ2-2; V: TRBV10-3; CDR3: CAISESTGAVNTGELFF; DNA: TGTGCCATCAGTGAGAGTACAGGGGCCGTAAACACCGGGGAGCTGTTTTTT
size: -; D: -; J: TRBJ2-7; V: TRBV19; CDR3: CASSIQSSDEQYF; DNA: TGTGCCAGTAGTATACAGAGCTCTGACGAGCAGTACTTC
size: -; D: -; J: TRBJ1-1; V: TRBV7-9; CDR3: CASSPVIRSAEAFF; DNA: TGTGCCAGCAGCCCCGTTATACGGAGCGCTGAAGCTTTCTTT
size: once; D: TRBD2; J: TRBJ2-6; V: TRBV2; CDR3: CASSESGGPTRSGANVLTF; DNA: TGTGCCAGCAGTGAATCGGGGGGTCCTACTCGCTCTGGGGCCAACGTCCTGACTTTC
size: -; D: -; J: TRBJ2-2; V: TRBV29-1; CDR3: CSVEMGGTNTGELFF; DNA: TGCAGCGTTGAGATGGGGGGTACCAACACCGGGGAGCTGTTTTTT
size: once; D: -; J: TRBJ2-5; V: TRBV5-6; CDR3: CASRSKETQYF; DNA: TGTGCCAGCAGGAGTAAGGAGACCCAGTACTTC
size: -; D: TRBD1; J: TRBJ1-2; V: TRBV10-3; CDR3: CAISESRGQGHGYTF; DNA: TGTGCCATCAGTGAGTCGCGGGGACAGGGCCATGGCTACACCTTC
size: -; D: -; J: TRBJ1-2; V: TRBV11-2; CDR3: CASSSTGSANYGYTF; DNA: TGTGCCAGCAGCTCCACAGGGTCCGCTAACTATGGCTACACCTTC
size: few; D: -; J: TRBJ1-1; V: TRBV15; CDR3: CATRTGDRNTEAFF; DNA: TGTGCCACCAGGACGGGGGATCGGAACACTGAAGCTTTCTTT
size: -; D: -; J: TRBJ1-5; V: TRBV4-2; CDR3: CASSQVGIQPQHF; DNA: TGTGCCAGCAGCCAGGTTGGGATTCAGCCCCAGCATTTT
size: once; D: -; J: TRBJ1-5; V: TRBV11-1; CDR3: CASSAGPAGSQPQHF; DNA: TGTGCCAGCAGCGCGGGCCCGGCTGGGAGTCAGCCCCAGCATTTT
size: -; D: -; J: TRBJ1-5; V: TRBV30; CDR3: CAWSTGNGNQPQHF; DNA: TGTGCCTGGAGTACGGGGAACGGCAATCAGCCCCAGCATTTT
size: medium-sized; D: -; J: TRBJ1-5; V: TRBV30; CDR3: CAWSPRVGQPQHF; DNA: TGTGCCTGGAGTCCCAGGGTAGGTCAGCCCCAGCATTTT
size: -; D: -; J: TRBJ1-2; V: TRBV5-1; CDR3: CASSLAENYGYTF; DNA: TGCGCCAGCAGCTTGGCGGAGAACTATGGCTACACCTTC
size: -; D: TRBD1; J: TRBJ1-3; V: TRBV9; CDR3: CASSVGQGSGNTIYF; DNA: TGTGCCAGCAGCGTGGGACAGGGCTCTGGAAACACCATATATTTT
size: -; D: -; J: TRBJ2-1; V: TRBV30; CDR3: CAWSVRTVVHEQFF; DNA: TGTGCCTGGAGTGTAAGGACCGTGGTCCATGAGCAGTTCTTC
size: -; D: -; J: TRBJ2-3; V: TRBV7-2; CDR3: CASSLASSTDTQYF; DNA: TGTGCCAGCAGCTTAGCATCCAGCACAGATACGCAGTATTTT
size: -; D: TRBD2; J: TRBJ2-5; V: TRBV5-4; CDR3: CASSSGLERDGTQYF; DNA: TGTGCCAGCAGCTCCGGACTAGAGAGAGATGGGACCCAGTACTTC
size: -; D: TRBD1; J: TRBJ2-7; V: TRBV6-5; CDR3: CASEGRDRGREQYF; DNA: TGTGCCAGCGAAGGCCGGGACAGGGGGCGCGAGCAGTACTTC
size: -; D: -; J: TRBJ1-6; V: TRBV2; CDR3: CASSGALSSQGNSPLHF; DNA: TGTGCCAGCAGTGGTGCCCTAAGCTCGCAGGGGAATTCACCCCTCCACTTT
size: -; D: -; J: TRBJ1-2; V: TRBV6-5; CDR3: CASRPVNLGGYTF; DNA: TGTGCCAGCAGGCCCGTTAATCTAGGTGGCTACACCTTC
size: -; D: TRBD1; J: TRBJ2-5; V: TRBV10-3; CDR3: CAISAGDRAETQYF; DNA: TGTGCCATCAGTGCGGGGGACAGGGCAGAGACCCAGTACTTC
size: -; D: TRBD2; J: TRBJ2-2; V: TRBV5-4; CDR3: CASSSSSGGRGGELFF; DNA: TGTGCCAGCAGCTCCTCTAGCGGGGGGCGGGGCGGGGAGCTGTTTTTT
size: -; D: TRBD1; J: TRBJ2-1; V: TRBV7-6; CDR3: CASAQGEKNEQFF; DNA: TGTGCCAGCGCCCAGGGGGAAAAGAATGAGCAGTTCTTC
size: few; D: -; J: TRBJ1-2; V: TRBV27; CDR3: CASSLDRTGGYTF; DNA: TGTGCCAGCAGTTTAGACCGGACGGGAGGCTACACCTTC
size: -; D: TRBD1; J: TRBJ1-1; V: TRBV2; CDR3: CASTRDRGLFF; DNA: TGTGCCAGCACTAGAGACAGGGGGCTTTTCTTT
size: -; D: -; J: TRBJ1-5; V: TRBV28; CDR3: CASRGRSHQPQHF; DNA: TGTGCCAGCAGGGGCAGGAGCCATCAGCCCCAGCATTTT
size: -; D: TRBD1; J: TRBJ1-1; V: TRBV9; CDR3: CASSIRGLGTEAFF; DNA: TGTGCCAGCAGCATCAGGGGGCTGGGGACTGAAGCTTTCTTT
size: many; D: -; J: TRBJ1-1; V: TRBV19; CDR3: CASSIDRQTRGEAFF; DNA: TGTGCCAGTAGTATAGATCGGCAGACAAGGGGTGAAGCTTTCTTT
size: -; D: -; J: TRBJ2-7; V: TRBV15; CDR3: CATSRPTKGAYEQYF; DNA: TGTGCCACCAGCAGACCGACCAAGGGAGCGTACGAGCAGTACTTC
size: -; D: TRBD1; J: TRBJ2-2; V: TRBV6-6; CDR3: CASSRTGYTGELFF; DNA: TGTGCCAGCAGCCGGACAGGGTACACCGGGGAGCTGTTTTTT
size: -; D: TRBD1; J: TRBJ1-1; V: TRBV2; CDR3: CASRGQGALGRTEAFF; DNA: TGTGCCAGCAGAGGACAGGGGGCTTTGGGTAGGACTGAAGCTTTCTTT
size: -; D: -; J: TRBJ1-1; V: TRBV29-1; CDR3: CSVSTSMNTEAFF; DNA: TGCAGCGTCTCTACAAGCATGAACACTGAAGCTTTCTTT
size: -; D: TRBD1; J: TRBJ1-1; V: TRBV25-1; CDR3: CASSDQGSRGFTEAFF; DNA: TGTGCCAGCAGTGATCAGGGTAGCAGGGGGTTTACTGAAGCTTTCTTT
size: few; D: -; J: TRBJ1-2; V: TRBV27; CDR3: CASSEGTGYGYTF; DNA: TGTGCCAGCAGCGAAGGGACGGGCTATGGCTACACCTTC
size: -; D: -; J: TRBJ2-2; V: TRBV7-3; CDR3: CASSAQSGLTGELFF; DNA: TGTGCCAGCAGCGCCCAAAGCGGTTTGACCGGGGAGCTGTTTTTT
size: -; D: -; J: TRBJ2-7; V: TRBV6-5; CDR3: CASKGLGEQYF; DNA: TGTGCCAGCAAGGGGCTGGGGGAGCAGTACTTC
size: -; D: TRBD1; J: TRBJ1-5; V: TRBV5-1; CDR3: CASSLWTGSNQPQHF; DNA: TGCGCCAGCAGCTTGTGGACAGGGAGCAATCAGCCCCAGCATTTT
size: -; D: -; J: TRBJ2-7; V: TRBV18; CDR3: CASSPRGYYEQYF; DNA: TGTGCCAGCTCACCACGGGGTTACTACGAGCAGTACTTC
size: -; D: -; J: TRBJ1-2; V: TRBV2; CDR3: CASSVDTANYGYTF; DNA: TGTGCCAGCAGTGTAGACACCGCCAACTATGGCTACACCTTC
size: once; D: -; J: TRBJ2-5; V: TRBV4-2; CDR3: CASSQVKDQETQYF; DNA: TGTGCCAGCAGCCAAGTGAAGGATCAGGAGACCCAGTACTTC
size: -; D: -; J: TRBJ1-1; V: TRBV30; CDR3: CASNEDTEAFF; DNA: TGTGCCTCCAACGAGGACACTGAAGCTTTCTTT
size: -; D: -; J: TRBJ1-4; V: TRBV5-6; CDR3: CASSEPPGRTNEKLFF; DNA: TGTGCCAGCAGCGAACCCCCGGGACGGACTAATGAAAAACTGTTTTTT
size: -; D: TRBD1; J: TRBJ1-6; V: TRBV9; CDR3: CASSARQGNNSPLHF; DNA: TGTGCCAGCAGCGCCAGACAGGGGAATAATTCACCCCTCCACTTT
size: -; D: -; J: TRBJ2-7; V: TRBV5-1; CDR3: CASSLDPWGNYEQYF; DNA: TGCGCCAGCAGCTTGGACCCTTGGGGCAACTACGAGCAGTACTTC
size: -; D: TRBD1; J: TRBJ1-2; V: TRBV6-1; CDR3: CASSDGGGGTVFGYTF; DNA: TGTGCCAGCAGTGATGGAGGAGGGGGCACGGTATTCGGCTACACCTTC
size: -; D: -; J: TRBJ1-1; V: TRBV30; CDR3: CAWSGGANTEAFF; DNA: TGTGCCTGGAGTGGCGGGGCGAACACTGAAGCTTTCTTT
size: -; D: -; J: TRBJ1-4; V: TRBV29-1; CDR3: CSVRDSVMEKLFF; DNA: TGCAGCGTGCGAGACAGCGTCATGGAAAAACTGTTTTTT